The 28 T cell receptor beta chains below come from one sample, sequenced in a study of cytomegalovirus exposure and HLA in healthy donors. PCR primers comprised 60 Vbeta and 13 Jbeta primers. Data came from immunoSEQ multiplex PCR; TCRdb stores just in-frame clones and leaves some out. Altogether roughly 140,000 clones are present, about 72% being singletons, with the ten largest covering approximately 2.1%. The sequenced sample was PBMCs. The source of these receptors is a man aged 35 to 55 in good health and CMV-seronegative.

This chain joins TRBV2 and TRBJ1-2, with 8 bases matching TRBD1. The germline gives CDR1 SNHLY, CDR2 FYNNEI. The CDR3 sequence is 15 residues long. J gave up 6 bases and V 2 bases, and 8 bases lay outside the gene matches. This CDR3 is CASSEIGQGGHGYTF. The CDR3 DNA follows: TGTGCCAGCAGTGAAATCGGACAGGGTGGCCATGGCTACACCTTC.

This sequence joins TRBV9 and TRBJ2-7; 10 bases match TRBD2. V dropped 3 bases and J dropped 4; count of bases not matched to a gene: 13. The CDR3 is 17 residues long. Germline CDR1 and CDR2: SGDLS and YYNGEE. The CDR3: CASSAGGIAGGSYEQYF. CDR3 bases: TGTGCCAGCAGCGCAGGGGGGATAGCGGGGGGCTCGTACGAGCAGTACTTC.

The rearrangement joins TRBV9 to TRBJ2-7, with 9 bases matching TRBD1. The trim removed 4 bases at V and 4 bases at J, leaving 21 bases unmatched. Germline lookup yields CDR1 SGDLS and CDR2 YYNGEE. CDR3 size: 19 residues. The CDR3 DNA reads TGTGCCAGCAGCCCAAGGCCGGGACAGGGCGAAACTGCGCCGTACGAGCAGTACTTC. It is translated as CASSPRPGQGETAPYEQYF.

This chain links TRBV7-9 with TRBJ1-1; D gene unclear. The CDR3 has 15 amino acids. Trimming shortened V by 6 bases and J by 2 bases, and 16 bases separated the two germline ends. CDR1 and CDR2 (germline): SEHNR, FQNEAQ (reference sequence). CDR3 region: CASRSNTGSNTEAFF. DNA of the CDR3: TGTGCCAGCAGATCCAACACCGGGAGTAACACTGAAGCTTTCTTT.

The V gene is TRBV23-1, the J gene TRBJ2-2; TRBD1 matches at 7 bases. TRBV23-1 is an ORF; its function is uncertain. CDR3 length: 15 residues. J gave up 3 bases and V 9 bases, and 10 bases lay outside the gene matches. For the CDR3, the DNA is TGCGCCAGGATAACAGCCACAGGGGACACCGGGGAGCTGTTTTTT. Amino acid sequence: CARITATGDTGELFF.

The chain uses TRBV2 and TRBJ1-2; D unresolved. CDR1 is SNHLY and CDR2 is FYNNEI in the germline V gene. The CDR3 has 13 residues. V was cut by 8 bases and J by 2 bases, with 12 bases left in between. As DNA, the CDR3 is TGTGCCAGCGCCATAACTCCAAACTATGGCTACACCTTC. As protein: CASAITPNYGYTF.

This chain connects TRBV6-1 to TRBJ2-2; unclear D gene. The CDR3 is made up of 12 amino acids. With 8 bases removed from V and 5 bases from J, the gap between germline ends came to 9 bases. Germline CDR1 is MNHNS and CDR2 is SASEGT. CDR3 sequence reads: CASRTFTGELFF. The CDR3 region has the DNA TGTGCCAGCCGCACTTTTACCGGGGAGCTGTTTTTT.

The rearrangement links TRBV5-4 to TRBJ1-4; 7 bases are shared with TRBD1. V dropped 0 bases and J dropped 8; count of bases not matched to a gene: 1. The V gene's germline CDR1 is SGHNT and CDR2 YYREEE (reference sequence). This CDR3 has 13 residues. CDR3 in DNA: TGTGCCAGCAGCTTGGTAGGGGGCGAAAAACTGTTTTTT. The encoded protein is CASSLVGGEKLFF.

This chain joins TRBV29-1 and TRBJ1-4; tentative D call: TRBD1 (5 bases). The CDR3 covers 15 residues. Trimming cost V 6 bases and J 4 bases, with 18 bases left between them. Germline lookup yields CDR1 SQVTM and CDR2 ANQGSEA. The CDR3 loop reads CSVTGPAGGNEKLFF. CDR3 nucleotides: TGCAGCGTCACAGGACCTGCCGGGGGTAATGAAAAACTGTTTTTT.

The rearrangement links TRBV7-2 to TRBJ1-1; TRBD1 might be the D (5 bases). The CDR3 totals 13 residues. Trimming cost V 1 base and J 10 bases, with 13 bases left between them. In germline, CDR1 is SGHTA, CDR2 FQGNSA. CDR3 loop: CASSLDRGIGAFF. The CDR3, as DNA: TGTGCCAGCAGCTTAGATAGGGGTATCGGAGCTTTCTTT.

The chain couples TRBV5-1 to TRBJ2-3; D unresolved. With 0 bases removed from V and 7 bases from J, the gap between germline ends came to 12 bases. The CDR3 totals 14 residues. CDR1 is SGHRS and CDR2 is YFSETQ in the germline V gene. The DNA of the CDR3 is TGCGCCAGCAGCTTGGGGGCCCAGGCACATACGCAGTATTTT. It specifies CASSLGAQAHTQYF.

The chain combines TRBV6-5 with TRBJ1-2, with D maybe TRBD1 (5 bases). CDR3 size: 14 residues. The V gene lost 5 bases and the J gene lost 4 bases, with 14 bases spanning the gap. The germline V gene encodes CDR1 MNHEY and CDR2 SVGAGI. DNA for the CDR3: TGTGCCAGCAGTCGTGACAGAATCTTCTATGGCTACACCTTC. Protein: CASSRDRIFYGYTF.

The gene calls are TRBV29-1 and TRBJ2-5; 8 bases map to TRBD2. The CDR3 loop spans 14 amino acids. Unmatched junction bases numbered 6, after V lost 4 bases and J lost 2 bases. CDR1 is SQVTM and CDR2 is ANQGSEA in the germline V gene. The CDR3 nucleotides read TGCAGCGTTGCGTATAGCGGGGCGCAAGAGACCCAGTACTTC. Residues: CSVAYSGAQETQYF.

This rearrangement joins TRBV15 to TRBJ1-4; TRBD1 agrees at 11 bases. This CDR3 spans 15 amino acids. V was pared by 2 bases and J by 10 bases, with 6 bases of the junction left unmatched. The V gene's germline CDR1 is LNHNV and CDR2 YYDKDF (reference sequence). CDR3 in DNA: TGTGCCACCAGCAGACTTGGACAGGGGGCTCGAAAACTGTTTTTT. As protein: CATSRLGQGARKLFF.

The CDR3 sequence is CASSSTGDEQYF. DNA for the CDR3: TGTGCCAGCAGCTCGACAGGGGATGAGCAGTACTTC. V is TRBV11-3 and J is TRBJ2-7; 8 positions match TRBD1. The germline V gene encodes CDR1 SGHNT and CDR2 YENEEA. The J segment lost 7 bases and the V segment lost 4 bases, leaving 3 bases of the junction unmatched. The CDR3 is made up of 12 amino acids.

The V call is TRBV5-6, the J call TRBJ1-2; TRBD1 matches at 7 bases. With 0 bases clipped from V and 1 base from J, the junction kept 3 bases outside the gene matches. Germline V gene data show CDR1 as SGHDT and CDR2 as YYEEEE. This CDR3 is 15 amino acids long. CDR3 DNA sequence: TGTGCCAGCAGCTTGGAACAGGGGTATAACTATGGCTACACCTTC. Amino acid sequence: CASSLEQGYNYGYTF. Based on the CDR3 plus reference TRBV5-6 and TRBJ1-2, the full variable domain is DAGVTQSPTHLIKTRGQQVTLRCSPKSGHDTVSWYQQALGQGPQFIFQYYEEEERQRGNFPDRFSGHQFPNYSSELNVNALLLGDSALYLCASSLEQGYNYGYTFGSGTRLTVV.

The gene calls are TRBV5-1 and TRBJ1-4; D gene ambiguous. The CDR3 runs to 15 residues. Germline V gives CDR1 SGHRS, CDR2 YFSETQ. V shed 0 bases and J shed 0 bases, with 6 bases lying between them. This CDR3 reads CASSLVGATNEKLFF. In DNA, the CDR3 is TGCGCCAGCAGCTTGGTCGGGGCAACTAATGAAAAACTGTTTTTT.

This clone is a singleton in its sample. The chain joins TRBV27 to TRBJ2-1; no firm D call. The CDR3 consists of 11 residues. Trimming removed 4 bases from V and 5 bases from J, with 3 bases in between. The germline V gene encodes CDR1 MNHEY and CDR2 SMNVEV (reference sequence). The CDR3 DNA is TGTGCCAGCAGTTCTAACAATGAGCAGTTCTTC. Translation gives CASSSNNEQFF.

This sequence joins TRBV13 and TRBJ2-7, with D maybe TRBD1 (6 bases). CDR1 is PRHDT and CDR2 is FYEKMQ in the germline V gene (reference sequence). V was shortened by 5 bases and J by 1 base, with 15 bases between the two germline ends. This CDR3 spans 15 amino acids. CDR3 loop: CASSGTGSPSYEQYF. The CDR3 nucleotides read TGTGCCAGCAGCGGCACAGGGAGCCCTTCCTACGAGCAGTACTTC.

This clone was seen only a few times. The chain employs TRBV27 and TRBJ1-4; D unclear. There are 14 residues in the CDR3. From germline, CDR1 is MNHEY and CDR2 SMNVEV (reference sequence). V was clipped by 0 bases and J by 7 bases, with 9 bases between them. CDR3 in DNA: TGTGCCAGCAGTTTATCCCCCCGCGCTGAAAAACTGTTTTTT. Translation gives CASSLSPRAEKLFF.

The chain combines TRBV30 with TRBJ1-1, with D uncertain. Per the germline V gene, CDR1 is GTSNPN and CDR2 is SVGIG (reference sequence). V lost 8 bases and J lost 1, with 14 bases in between. The CDR3 runs to 13 residues. DNA for the CDR3: TGTGCCCCCCGAGCCCTGAGGAACACTGAAGCTTTCTTT. Translating it yields CAPRALRNTEAFF.

The chain carries TRBV27 and TRBJ1-2; the match to TRBD1 covers 9 bases. Germline V CDR1 and CDR2: MNHEY, SMNVEV (reference sequence). CDR3 length equals 14 residues. The V segment lost 6 bases and the J segment 4 bases; nucleotides outside the gene matches: 6. DNA for the CDR3: TGTGCCAGCAGAGGACAGGGGATGGGCTATGGCTACACCTTC. It yields the protein CASRGQGMGYGYTF.

This clone appeared once. The chain couples TRBV6-1 to TRBJ2-3; 8 bases agree with TRBD1. V lost 3 bases, J lost 2 bases, and 1 base stayed unmatched. CDR3 length equals 14 residues. Germline CDR1 MNHNS, CDR2 SASEGT. CDR3 region: CASSEGQDTDTQYF. As DNA, the CDR3 is TGTGCCAGCAGTGAGGGACAGGACACAGATACGCAGTATTTT.

The genes are TRBV7-8 and TRBJ2-7; weak D call: TRBD1 (6 bases). From germline, CDR1 is SGHVS and CDR2 FQNEAQ. V was trimmed by 1 base and J by 4 bases, leaving 20 bases between them. The CDR3 contains 17 residues. Here the CDR3 DNA reads TGTGCCAGCAGCTTAGTGGTATTAGGGGGAATCGGGTACGAGCAGTACTTC. Encoded protein: CASSLVVLGGIGYEQYF. Based on the CDR3 plus reference TRBV7-8 and TRBJ2-7, the full variable domain is GAGVSQSPRYKVAKRGQDVALRCDPISGHVSLFWYQQALGQGPEFLTYFQNEAQLDKSGLPSDRFFAERPEGSVSTLKIQRTQQEDSAVYLCASSLVVLGGIGYEQYFGPGTRLTVT.

Details on this clone: Different DNA sequences within this sample yield the same CDR3. The chain combines TRBV29-1 with TRBJ2-1, with D perhaps TRBD2 (6 bases). CDR1 and CDR2 (germline): SQVTM, ANQGSEA. This CDR3 is built from 13 residues. V dropped 6 bases and J dropped 0 bases, with 9 bases sitting between them. Here the CDR3 DNA reads TGCAGCGTAGGGCGGGACTCCTACAATGAGCAGTTCTTC. Protein sequence: CSVGRDSYNEQFF.

The chain carries TRBV27 and TRBJ2-6, with a weak D call TRBD2 (7 bases). The V gene lost 4 bases and the J gene lost 0 bases, with 22 bases spanning the gap. Germline V CDR1 and CDR2: MNHEY, SMNVEV (reference sequence). The CDR3 sequence is 20 residues long. The CDR3 loop reads CASSSPGGGGLPSGANVLTF. CDR3 DNA: TGTGCCAGCAGTTCTCCGGGAGGCGGGGGCCTCCCCTCTGGGGCCAACGTCCTGACTTTC.

This clone occurred a few times. The chain is built from TRBV7-3 and TRBJ2-1, with a possible D match to TRBD2 (6 bases). The CDR3 length is 18 residues. Germline V gives CDR1 SGHTA, CDR2 FQGTGA. Trimming stripped 6 bases from V and 0 bases from J, with 21 bases between. CDR3 region: CASRLPETGEFSYNEQFF. The CDR3 DNA reads TGTGCCAGCAGATTACCCGAGACGGGGGAGTTCTCCTACAATGAGCAGTTCTTC.

The rearrangement links TRBV5-1 to TRBJ1-2; D is perhaps TRBD1 (6 bases). Trimming left V 4 bases short and J 0 bases short, with 13 bases between. The CDR3 has 15 residues. CDR1 is SGHRS and CDR2 is YFSETQ in the germline V gene. Written as DNA, the CDR3 is TGCGCCAGCAGCCCATACCGGGACACTAACTATGGCTACACCTTC. Translated, it gives CASSPYRDTNYGYTF.